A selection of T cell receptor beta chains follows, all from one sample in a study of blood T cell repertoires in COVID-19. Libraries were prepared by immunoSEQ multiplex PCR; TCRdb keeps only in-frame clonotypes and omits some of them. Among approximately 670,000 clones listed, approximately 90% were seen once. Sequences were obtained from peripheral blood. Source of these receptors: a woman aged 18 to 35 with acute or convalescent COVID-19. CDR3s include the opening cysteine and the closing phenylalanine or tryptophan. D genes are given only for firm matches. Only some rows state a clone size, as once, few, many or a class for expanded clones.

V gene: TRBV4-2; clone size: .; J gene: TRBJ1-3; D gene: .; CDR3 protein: CATLSGNTIYF; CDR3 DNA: TGTGCCACCTTGTCCGGAAACACCATATATTTT
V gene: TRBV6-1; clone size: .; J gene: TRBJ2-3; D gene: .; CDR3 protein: CASSEFQSSASYLADTQYF; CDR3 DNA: TGTGCCAGCAGTGAATTCCAGTCGTCGGCTAGCTATTTAGCAGATACGCAGTATTTT
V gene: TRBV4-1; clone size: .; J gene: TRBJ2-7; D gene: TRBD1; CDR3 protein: CASSQWRQGTHEQYF; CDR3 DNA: TGCGCCAGCAGCCAGTGGAGACAGGGTACCCACGAGCAGTACTTC
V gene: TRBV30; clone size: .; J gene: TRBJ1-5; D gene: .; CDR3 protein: CAWSVNTGQPQHF; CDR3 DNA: TGTGCCTGGAGTGTAAATACGGGTCAGCCCCAGCATTTT
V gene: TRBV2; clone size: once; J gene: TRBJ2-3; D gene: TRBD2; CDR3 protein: CASIKSGGTDTQYF; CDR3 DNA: TGTGCCAGCATTAAAAGCGGGGGCACAGATACGCAGTATTTT
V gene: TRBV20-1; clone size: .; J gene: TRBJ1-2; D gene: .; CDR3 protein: CSASKVGVHGYTF; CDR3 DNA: TGCAGTGCTAGTAAAGTAGGGGTACACGGCTACACCTTC
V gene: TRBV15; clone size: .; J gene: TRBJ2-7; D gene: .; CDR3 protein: CATTHYGTSSDEQYF; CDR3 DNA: TGTGCCACCACGCATTATGGGACATCCTCCGACGAGCAGTACTTC
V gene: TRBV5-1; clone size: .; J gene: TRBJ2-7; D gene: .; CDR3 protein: CASSLAEDSLTYEQYF; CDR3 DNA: TGCGCCAGCAGCTTGGCAGAGGACAGCCTTACCTACGAGCAGTACTTC
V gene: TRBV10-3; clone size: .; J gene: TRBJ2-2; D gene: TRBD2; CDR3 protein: CAISDQRGSTGELFF; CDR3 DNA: TGTGCCATCAGTGATCAGCGGGGGAGCACCGGGGAGCTGTTTTTT
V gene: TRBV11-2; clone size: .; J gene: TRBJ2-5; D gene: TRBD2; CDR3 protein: CASSPHLAGGLQETQYF; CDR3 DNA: TGTGCCAGCAGCCCCCACCTAGCGGGGGGGCTCCAAGAGACCCAGTACTTC
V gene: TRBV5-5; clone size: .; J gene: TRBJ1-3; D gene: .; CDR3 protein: CATPGTFSGNTIYF; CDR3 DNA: TGTGCCACCCCGGGGACTTTCTCTGGAAACACCATATATTTT
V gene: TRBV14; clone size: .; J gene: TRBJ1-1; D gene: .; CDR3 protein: CASSPLEYTEAFF; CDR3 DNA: TGTGCCAGCAGCCCTTTAGAATACACTGAAGCTTTCTTT
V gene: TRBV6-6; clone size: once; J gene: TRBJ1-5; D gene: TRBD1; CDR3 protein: CASFLTGSNQPQHF; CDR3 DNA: TGTGCCAGCTTCTTGACAGGGTCGAATCAGCCCCAGCATTTT
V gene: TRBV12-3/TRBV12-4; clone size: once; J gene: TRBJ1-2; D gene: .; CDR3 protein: CASSLPGYGYTF; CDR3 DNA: TGTGCCAGCAGTTTACCAGGCTATGGCTACACCTTC
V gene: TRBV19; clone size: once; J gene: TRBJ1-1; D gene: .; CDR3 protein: CASSMGGWDTEAFF; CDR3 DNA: TGTGCCAGTAGTATGGGGGGATGGGACACTGAAGCTTTCTTT
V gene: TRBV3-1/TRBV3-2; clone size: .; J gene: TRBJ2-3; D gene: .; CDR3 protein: CASSQGTGLSTDTQYF; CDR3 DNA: TGTGCCAGCAGCCAAGGTACCGGACTATCCACAGATACGCAGTATTTT
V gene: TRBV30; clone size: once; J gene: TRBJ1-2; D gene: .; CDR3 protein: CAWRTGGGMGYGYTF; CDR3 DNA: TGTGCCTGGCGTACGGGGGGGGGCATGGGTTATGGCTACACCTTC
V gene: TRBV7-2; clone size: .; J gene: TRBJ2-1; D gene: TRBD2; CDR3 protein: CASSLASGLAGNEQFF; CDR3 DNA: TGTGCCAGCAGCTTAGCGAGCGGCCTAGCGGGGAATGAGCAGTTCTTC
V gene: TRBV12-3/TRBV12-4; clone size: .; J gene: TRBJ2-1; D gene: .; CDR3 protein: CARRPIDHEQFF; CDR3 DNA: TGTGCCAGGAGGCCCATCGACCATGAGCAGTTCTTC
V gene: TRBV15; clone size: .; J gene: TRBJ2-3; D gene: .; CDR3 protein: CATSTVGPTDTQYF; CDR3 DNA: TGTGCCACCAGCACCGTGGGCCCCACAGATACGCAGTATTTT
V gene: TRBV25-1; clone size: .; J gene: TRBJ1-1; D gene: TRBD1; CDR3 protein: CASSAGQGTEAFF; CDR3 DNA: TGTGCCAGCAGTGCCGGACAGGGAACTGAAGCTTTCTTT
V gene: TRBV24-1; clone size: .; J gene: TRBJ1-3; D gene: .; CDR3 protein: CATRGGYGDTIYF; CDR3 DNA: TGTGCCACCAGGGGGGGGTATGGAGACACCATATATTTT
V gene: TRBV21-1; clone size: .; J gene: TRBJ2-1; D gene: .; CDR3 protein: CASSKVGGRANEQFF; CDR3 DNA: TGTGCCAGCAGCAAAGTTGGGGGCAGAGCCAATGAGCAGTTCTTC
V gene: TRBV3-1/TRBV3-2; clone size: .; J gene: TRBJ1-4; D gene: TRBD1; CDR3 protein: CASSLPGQGSSTNEKLFF; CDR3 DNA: TGTGCCAGCAGCCTCCCGGGACAGGGTTCCTCAACTAATGAAAAACTGTTTTTT
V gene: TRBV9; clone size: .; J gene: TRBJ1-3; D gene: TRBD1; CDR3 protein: CASSEGTGRNTIYF; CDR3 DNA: TGTGCCAGCAGCGAAGGGACAGGGAGAAACACCATATATTTT